This TCR beta chain derives from a study of shared clonotypes between healthy human individuals. For every subset, genomic DNA was evenly distributed across several immunoSEQ plates. Each PCR replicate run on unsorted PBMC took in about 0.3 ug DNA, tens of thousands of T cell genomes. TCRdb's table, derived via immunoSEQ multiplex PCR, lists solely in-frame clones and lacks some. The sample has 470,000 or so clones, around four fifths seen once. There were only Caucasian adults among the donors, and all lived in Nashville, Tennessee. Trimming took off 3 bases at V and 3 bases at J, with 18 bases between the two ends. CDR1 MNHNS and CDR2 SASEGT come from the germline V gene. The CDR3 contains 16 residues.

This sequence was found in a woman aged 40 to 50 in good health. Some clones in this sample may be carry-over from other donors' samples. This chain joins TRBV6-1 and TRBJ2-7, with D maybe TRBD2 (6 bases). Sequencing used PBMCs. This CDR3 is CASSDIGGPGGYEQYF. The CDR3 nucleotides read TGTGCCAGCAGTGATATTGGAGGGCCTGGGGGCTACGAGCAGTACTTC.